The T cell receptor (beta chain) described here comes from a study of cytomegalovirus exposure and HLA in healthy donors. The primer mix had 60 Vbeta and 13 Jbeta primers. TCRdb's table, derived via immunoSEQ multiplex PCR, lists solely in-frame clones and lacks some. The sample holds under 200,000 clones, 60% to 80% seen once. The sequencing sample was made of PBMCs. This clonotype originated in a male donor in good health and CMV-seronegative.

CDR3 coding DNA: TGTGCCAGCAGGGGCAGTAGAGAACCTGGGGCCAACGTCCTGACTTTC. Its protein is CASRGSREPGANVLTF. The gene calls are TRBV7-9 and TRBJ2-6; D is ambiguous. The germline gives CDR1 SEHNR, CDR2 FQNEAQ (reference sequence). Deletions cut 6 bases from V and 2 bases from J, with 14 bases between. This CDR3 spans 16 amino acids.